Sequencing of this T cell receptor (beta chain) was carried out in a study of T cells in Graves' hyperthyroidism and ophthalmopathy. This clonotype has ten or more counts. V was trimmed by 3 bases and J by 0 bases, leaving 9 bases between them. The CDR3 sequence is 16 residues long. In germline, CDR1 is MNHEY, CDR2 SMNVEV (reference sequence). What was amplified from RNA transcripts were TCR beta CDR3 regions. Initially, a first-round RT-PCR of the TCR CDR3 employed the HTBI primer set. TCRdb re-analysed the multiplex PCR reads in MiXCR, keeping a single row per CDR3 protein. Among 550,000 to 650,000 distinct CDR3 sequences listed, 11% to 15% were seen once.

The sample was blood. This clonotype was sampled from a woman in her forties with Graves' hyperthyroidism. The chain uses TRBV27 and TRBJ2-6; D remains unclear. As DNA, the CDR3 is TGTGCCAGCAGTTTTCTGGTTACCTCTGGGGCCAACGTCCTGACTTTC. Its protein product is CASSFLVTSGANVLTF.